This TCR beta chain was recorded in a study of T cells in Graves' hyperthyroidism and ophthalmopathy. Study-wide points: Most clonotypes expanded in the thyroid (above 0.001) were also present in blood. Ophthalmopathy was separated from stable hyperthyroidism by a 13 V-J model.

Newly diagnosed patients aged 18 to 65 had hyperthyroidism of under 2 months' duration. Germline assignment: CDR1 DFQATT and CDR2 SNEGSKA (reference sequence). The CDR3 contains 13 residues. V trimming: 3 bases; J trimming: 10 bases; junction bases outside the gene matches: 9. This clonotype was recorded many times. Antigen unknown. Amplified regions were TCR beta CDR3 sequences from RNA transcripts. Initially, a first-round RT-PCR of the TCR CDR3 employed the HTBI primer set. TCRdb reprocessed the multiplex PCR reads via MiXCR and lists one record per CDR3 protein. This table has approximately 400,000 distinct CDR3 sequences, about 15% appearing once.

The source is a woman in her 30s with Graves' hyperthyroidism. The V and J genes are TRBV20-1 and TRBJ2-1; 7 bases fit TRBD2. Specimen: blood. CDR3 coding DNA: TGCAGTGCTAGGATGACTAGCATAGGGGAGCAGTTCTTC. Protein sequence: CSARMTSIGEQFF.